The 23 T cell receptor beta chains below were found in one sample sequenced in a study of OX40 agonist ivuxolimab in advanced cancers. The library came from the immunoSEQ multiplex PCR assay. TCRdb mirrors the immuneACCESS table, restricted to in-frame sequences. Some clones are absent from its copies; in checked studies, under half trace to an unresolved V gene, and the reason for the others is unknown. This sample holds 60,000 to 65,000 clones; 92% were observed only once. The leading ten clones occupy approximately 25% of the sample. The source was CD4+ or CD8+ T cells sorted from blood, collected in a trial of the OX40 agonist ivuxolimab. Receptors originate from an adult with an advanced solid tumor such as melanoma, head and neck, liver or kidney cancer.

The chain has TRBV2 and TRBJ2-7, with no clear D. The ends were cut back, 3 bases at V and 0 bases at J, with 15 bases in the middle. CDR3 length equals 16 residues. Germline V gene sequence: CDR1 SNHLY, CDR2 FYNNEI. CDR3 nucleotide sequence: TGTGCCAGCAGTGACCGGGTTAGCCCAGCCTCCTACGAGCAGTACTTC. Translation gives CASSDRVSPASYEQYF.

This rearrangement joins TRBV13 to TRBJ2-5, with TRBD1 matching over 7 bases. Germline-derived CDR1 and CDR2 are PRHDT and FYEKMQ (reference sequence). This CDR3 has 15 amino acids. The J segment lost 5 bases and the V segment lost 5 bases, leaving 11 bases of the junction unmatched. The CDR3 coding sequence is TGTGCCAGCAGCCATGGGACAGTCCCAGGGGAGACCCAGTACTTC. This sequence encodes CASSHGTVPGETQYF.

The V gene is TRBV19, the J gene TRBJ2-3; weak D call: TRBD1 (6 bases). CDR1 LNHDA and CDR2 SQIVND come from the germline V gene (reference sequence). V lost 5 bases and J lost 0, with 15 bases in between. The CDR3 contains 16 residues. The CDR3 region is CASSSYWDTSTDTQYF. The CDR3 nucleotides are TGTGCCAGTAGTTCCTATTGGGACACTAGCACAGATACGCAGTATTTT.

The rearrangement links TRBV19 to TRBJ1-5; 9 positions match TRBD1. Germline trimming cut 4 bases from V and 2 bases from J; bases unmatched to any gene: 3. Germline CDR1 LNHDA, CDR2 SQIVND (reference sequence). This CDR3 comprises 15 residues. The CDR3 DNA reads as TGTGCCAGTAGTAGGACAGGGGAGGGCAATCAGCCCCAGCATTTT. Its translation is CASSRTGEGNQPQHF. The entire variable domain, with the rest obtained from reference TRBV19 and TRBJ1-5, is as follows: DGGITQSPKYLFRKEGQNVTLSCEQNLNHDAMYWYRQDPGQGLRLIYYSQIVNDFQKGDIAEGYSVSREKKESFPLTVTSAQKNPTAFYLCASSRTGEGNQPQHFGDGTRLSIL.

This CDR3 is CASSIYDSQETQYF. The CDR3 nucleotides are TGTGCCAGTAGTATATACGACAGTCAAGAGACCCAGTACTTC. The gene calls are TRBV19 and TRBJ2-5, with D possibly TRBD1 on 5 matching bases. CDR1 is LNHDA and CDR2 is SQIVND in the germline V gene (reference sequence). This CDR3 comprises 14 residues. V was clipped by 2 bases and J by 2 bases, with 9 bases between them.

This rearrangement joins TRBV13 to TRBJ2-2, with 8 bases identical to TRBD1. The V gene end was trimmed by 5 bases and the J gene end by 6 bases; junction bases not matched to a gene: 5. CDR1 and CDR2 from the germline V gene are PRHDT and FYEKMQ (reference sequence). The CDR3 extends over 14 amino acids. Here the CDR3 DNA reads TGTGCCAGCAGCACGGACAGGGCTTCCGGGGAGCTGTTTTTT. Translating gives CASSTDRASGELFF.

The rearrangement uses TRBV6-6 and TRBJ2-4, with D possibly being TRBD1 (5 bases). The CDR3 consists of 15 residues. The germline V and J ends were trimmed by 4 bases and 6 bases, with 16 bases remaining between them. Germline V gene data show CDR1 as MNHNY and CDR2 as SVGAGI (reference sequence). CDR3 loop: CASSFRGDQGNIQYF. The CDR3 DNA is TGTGCCAGCAGTTTCCGTGGGGATCAGGGAAACATTCAGTACTTC.

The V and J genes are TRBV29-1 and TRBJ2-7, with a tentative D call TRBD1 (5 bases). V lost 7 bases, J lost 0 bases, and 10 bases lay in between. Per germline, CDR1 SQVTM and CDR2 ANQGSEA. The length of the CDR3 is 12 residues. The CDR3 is CSAMTDSYEQYF. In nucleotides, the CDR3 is TGCAGCGCTATGACAGACTCCTACGAGCAGTACTTC.

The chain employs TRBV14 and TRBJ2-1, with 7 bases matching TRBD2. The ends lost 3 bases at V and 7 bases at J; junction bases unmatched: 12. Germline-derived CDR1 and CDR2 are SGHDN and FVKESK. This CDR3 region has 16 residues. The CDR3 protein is CASSQSFGGSFNEQFF. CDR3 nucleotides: TGTGCCAGCAGCCAGTCTTTTGGCGGGAGTTTTAATGAGCAGTTCTTC.

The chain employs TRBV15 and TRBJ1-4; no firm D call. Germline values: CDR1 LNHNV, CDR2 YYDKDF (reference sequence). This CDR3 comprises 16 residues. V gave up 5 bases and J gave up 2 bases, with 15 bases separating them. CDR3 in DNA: TGTGCCACCAGCGGTCCCGGGGTGAGGACTAATGAAAAACTGTTTTTT. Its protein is CATSGPGVRTNEKLFF. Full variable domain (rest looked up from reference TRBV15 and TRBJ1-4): DAMVIQNPRYQVTQFGKPVTLSCSQTLNHNVMYWYQQKSSQAPKLLFHYYDKDFNNEADTPDNFQSRRPNTSFCFLDIRSPGLGDTAMYLCATSGPGVRTNEKLFFGSGTQLSVL.

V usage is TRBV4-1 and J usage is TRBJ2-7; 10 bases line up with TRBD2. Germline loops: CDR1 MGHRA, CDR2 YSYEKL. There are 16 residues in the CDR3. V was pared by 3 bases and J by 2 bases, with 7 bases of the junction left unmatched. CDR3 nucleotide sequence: TGCGCCAGCAGCCATATTTCACTAGCGGGGACCTACGAGCAGTACTTC. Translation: CASSHISLAGTYEQYF.

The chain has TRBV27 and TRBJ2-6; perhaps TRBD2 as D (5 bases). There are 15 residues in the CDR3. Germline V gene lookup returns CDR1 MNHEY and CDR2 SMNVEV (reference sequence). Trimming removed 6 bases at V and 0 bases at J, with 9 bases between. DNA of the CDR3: TGTGCCAGCAGGCCGGGGAGCTCTGGGGCCAACGTCCTGACTTTC. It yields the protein CASRPGSSGANVLTF.

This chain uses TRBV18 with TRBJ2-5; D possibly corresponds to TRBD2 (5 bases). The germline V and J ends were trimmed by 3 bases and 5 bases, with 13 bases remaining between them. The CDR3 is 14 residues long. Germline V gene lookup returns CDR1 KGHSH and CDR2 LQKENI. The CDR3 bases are TGTGCCAGCTCACCTTCGGCTAGCTGGGAGACCCAGTACTTC. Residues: CASSPSASWETQYF.

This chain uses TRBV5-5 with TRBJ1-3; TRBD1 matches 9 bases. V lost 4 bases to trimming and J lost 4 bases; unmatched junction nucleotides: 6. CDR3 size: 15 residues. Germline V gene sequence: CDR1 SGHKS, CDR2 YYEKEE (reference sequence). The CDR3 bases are TGTGCCAGCAGCCCCGGGACAGGGTTAGGAAACACCATATATTTT. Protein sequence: CASSPGTGLGNTIYF. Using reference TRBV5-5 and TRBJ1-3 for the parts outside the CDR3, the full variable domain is DAGVTQSPTHLIKTRGQQVTLRCSPISGHKSVSWYQQVLGQGPQFIFQYYEKEERGRGNFPDRFSARQFPNYSSELNVNALLLGDSALYLCASSPGTGLGNTIYFGEGSWLTVV.

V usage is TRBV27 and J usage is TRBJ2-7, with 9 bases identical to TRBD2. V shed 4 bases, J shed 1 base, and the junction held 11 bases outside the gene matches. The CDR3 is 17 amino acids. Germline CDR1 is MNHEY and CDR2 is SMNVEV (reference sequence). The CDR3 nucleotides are TGTGCCAGCAGTTCAATCCCCCCTAGCGGGACGTCCTACGAGCAGTACTTC. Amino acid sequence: CASSSIPPSGTSYEQYF.

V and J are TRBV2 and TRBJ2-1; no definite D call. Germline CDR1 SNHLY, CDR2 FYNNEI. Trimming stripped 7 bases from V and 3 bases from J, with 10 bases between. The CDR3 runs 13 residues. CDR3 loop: CASNLDDYNEQFF. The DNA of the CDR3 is TGTGCCAGCAATCTGGATGACTACAATGAGCAGTTCTTC.

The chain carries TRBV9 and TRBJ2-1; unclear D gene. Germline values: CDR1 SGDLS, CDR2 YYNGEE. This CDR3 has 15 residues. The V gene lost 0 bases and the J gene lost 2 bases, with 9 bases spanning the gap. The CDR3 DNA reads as TGTGCCAGCAGCGTAGAAGGGTTGGCCTACAATGAGCAGTTCTTC. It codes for CASSVEGLAYNEQFF. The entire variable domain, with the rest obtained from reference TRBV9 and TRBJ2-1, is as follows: DSGVTQTPKHLITATGQRVTLRCSPRSGDLSVYWYQQSLDQGLQFLIQYYNGEERAKGNILERFSAQQFPDLHSELNLSSLELGDSALYFCASSVEGLAYNEQFFGPGTRLTVL.

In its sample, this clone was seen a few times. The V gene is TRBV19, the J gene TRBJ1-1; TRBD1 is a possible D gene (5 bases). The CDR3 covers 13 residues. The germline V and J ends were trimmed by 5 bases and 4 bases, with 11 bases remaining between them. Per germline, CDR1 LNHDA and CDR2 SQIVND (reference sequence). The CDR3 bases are TGTGCCAGTAGTTGGGGGGGTCCCACTGAAGCTTTCTTT. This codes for CASSWGGPTEAFF.

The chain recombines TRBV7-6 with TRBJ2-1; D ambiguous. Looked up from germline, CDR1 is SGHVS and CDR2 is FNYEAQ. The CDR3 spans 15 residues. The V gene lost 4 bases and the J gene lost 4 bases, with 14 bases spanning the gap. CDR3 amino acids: CASSSTGDSYNEQFF. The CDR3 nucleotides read TGTGCCAGCAGCTCCACGGGCGACTCGTACAATGAGCAGTTCTTC. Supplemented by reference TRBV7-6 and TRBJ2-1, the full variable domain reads GAGVSQSPRYKVTKRGQDVALRCDPISGHVSLYWYRQALGQGPEFLTYFNYEAQQDKSGLPNDRFSAERPEGSISTLTIQRTEQRDSAMYRCASSSTGDSYNEQFFGPGTRLTVL.

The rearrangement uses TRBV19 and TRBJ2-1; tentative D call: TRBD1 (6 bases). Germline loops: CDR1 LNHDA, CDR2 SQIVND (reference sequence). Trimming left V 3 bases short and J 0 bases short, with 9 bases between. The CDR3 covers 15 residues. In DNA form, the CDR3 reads TGTGCCAGTAGTATTGGACAGAGCTCCTACAATGAGCAGTTCTTC. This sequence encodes CASSIGQSSYNEQFF.

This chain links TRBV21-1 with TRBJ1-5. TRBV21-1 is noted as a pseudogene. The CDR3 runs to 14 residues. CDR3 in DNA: TGTGTCAGCAGCTCACAAGGGAGCAATCAGCCCCAGCATTTT. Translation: CVSSSQGSNQPQHF.

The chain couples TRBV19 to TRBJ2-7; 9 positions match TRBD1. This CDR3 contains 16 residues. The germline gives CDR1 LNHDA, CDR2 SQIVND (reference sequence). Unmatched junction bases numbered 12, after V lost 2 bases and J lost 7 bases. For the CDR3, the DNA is TGTGCCAGTAGTATAACGTCTCCGGGACAGGGAGGGGAGCAGTACTTC. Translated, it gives CASSITSPGQGGEQYF.

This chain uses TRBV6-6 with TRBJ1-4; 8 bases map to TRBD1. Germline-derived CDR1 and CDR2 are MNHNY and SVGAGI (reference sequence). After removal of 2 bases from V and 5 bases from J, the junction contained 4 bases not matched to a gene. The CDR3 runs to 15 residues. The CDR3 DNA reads TGTGCCAGCAGTTACCGACAGGGGTTAAATGAAAAACTGTTTTTT. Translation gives CASSYRQGLNEKLFF.